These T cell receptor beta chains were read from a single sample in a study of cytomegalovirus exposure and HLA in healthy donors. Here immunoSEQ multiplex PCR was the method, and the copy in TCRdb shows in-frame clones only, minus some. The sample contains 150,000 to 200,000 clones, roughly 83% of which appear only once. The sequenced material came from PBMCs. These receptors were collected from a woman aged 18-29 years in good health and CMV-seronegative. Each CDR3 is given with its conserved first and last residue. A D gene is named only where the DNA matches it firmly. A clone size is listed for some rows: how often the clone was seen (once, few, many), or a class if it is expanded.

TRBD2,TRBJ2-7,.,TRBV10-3,CAIRLSSGWGYEQYF,TGTGCCATCAGACTATCTAGCGGGTGGGGCTACGAGCAGTACTTC
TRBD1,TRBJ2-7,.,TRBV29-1,CSVDGDSSYEQYF,TGCAGCGTTGATGGGGACAGCTCCTACGAGCAGTACTTC
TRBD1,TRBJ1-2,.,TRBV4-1,CASSLNRGVHGYTF,TGCGCCAGCAGCCTTAACAGGGGTGTCCATGGCTACACCTTC
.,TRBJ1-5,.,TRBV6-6,CASSSHGGVLEQPQHF,TGTGCCAGCAGCTCCCACGGGGGGGTTCTGGAGCAGCCCCAGCATTTT
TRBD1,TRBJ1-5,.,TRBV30,CAYSPGQGNQPQHF,TGTGCCTATTCTCCGGGACAGGGGAATCAGCCCCAGCATTTT
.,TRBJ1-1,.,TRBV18,CASSPSQRVRGNTEAFF,TGTGCCAGCTCACCGTCCCAGCGTGTAAGAGGGAACACTGAAGCTTTCTTT
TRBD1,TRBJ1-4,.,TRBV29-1,CSVRQGGEEKLFF,TGCAGCGTGAGACAGGGGGGCGAAGAAAAACTGTTTTTT
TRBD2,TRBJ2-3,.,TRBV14,CASSQVAGSDTQYF,TGTGCCAGCAGCCAAGTAGCGGGATCAGATACGCAGTATTTT
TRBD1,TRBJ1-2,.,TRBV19,CASKGDRENYGYTF,TGTGCCAGTAAAGGGGACAGGGAAAACTATGGCTACACCTTC
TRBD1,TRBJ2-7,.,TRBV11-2,CASSLSGTGGSYEQYF,TGTGCCAGCAGCTTATCCGGGACAGGGGGCTCCTACGAGCAGTACTTC
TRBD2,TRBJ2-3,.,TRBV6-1,CASSDPTSGGGPDTQYF,TGTGCCAGCAGTGACCCCACTAGCGGGGGAGGTCCAGATACGCAGTATTTT
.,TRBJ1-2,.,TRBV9,CASSVDIYGYTF,TGTGCCAGCAGCGTAGACATCTATGGCTACACCTTC
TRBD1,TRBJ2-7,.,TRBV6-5,CASSSSGTGAGEQYF,TGTGCCAGCAGTTCCTCCGGGACAGGGGCTGGCGAGCAGTACTTC
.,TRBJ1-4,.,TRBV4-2,CASSQVARSSHGVYNEKLFF,TGTGCCAGCAGCCAAGTGGCTCGGAGTAGCCACGGGGTGTATAATGAAAAACTGTTTTTT
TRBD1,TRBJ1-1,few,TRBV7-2,CASSIRQGWNTEAFF,TGTGCCAGCAGCATTCGACAGGGGTGGAACACTGAAGCTTTCTTT
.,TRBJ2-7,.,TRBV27,CASSLSTGSYEQYF,TGTGCCAGCAGTTTATCAACAGGGTCCTACGAGCAGTACTTC
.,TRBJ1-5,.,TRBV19,CASSIREGSNQPQHF,TGTGCCAGTAGTATAAGGGAGGGGAGTAATCAGCCCCAGCATTTT
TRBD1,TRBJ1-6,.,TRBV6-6,CASSEGDRGNSPLHF,TGTGCCAGCAGTGAGGGGGACAGAGGTAATTCACCCCTCCACTTT
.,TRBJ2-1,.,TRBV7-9,CASSSSHNEQFF,TGTGCCAGCAGCTCCTCCCACAATGAGCAGTTCTTC
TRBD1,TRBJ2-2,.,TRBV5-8,CASLRTGRLGAGELFF,TGTGCCAGCTTGAGGACAGGGCGTTTGGGCGCCGGGGAGCTGTTTTTT
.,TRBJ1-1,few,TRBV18,CASSPQSHETGTEAFF,TGTGCCAGCTCACCACAGTCACACGAGACGGGCACTGAAGCTTTCTTT
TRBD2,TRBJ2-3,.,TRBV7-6,CASSPPSGGSTDTQYF,TGTGCCAGCAGCCCACCTAGCGGGGGAAGCACAGATACGCAGTATTTT
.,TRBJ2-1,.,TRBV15,CATSRDSGVSSYNEQFF,TGTGCCACCAGCAGAGATAGCGGAGTCAGCTCCTACAATGAGCAGTTCTTC
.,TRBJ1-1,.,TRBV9,CASSVAEGYMNTEAFF,TGTGCCAGCAGCGTAGCGGAGGGGTACATGAACACTGAAGCTTTCTTT
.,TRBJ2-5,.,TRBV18,CASSLLRGQETQYF,TGTGCCAGCTCCCTTTTGAGGGGGCAAGAGACCCAGTACTTC
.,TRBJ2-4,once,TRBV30,CAPPNRGYF,TGTGCCCCCCCTAACCGGGGGTACTTC
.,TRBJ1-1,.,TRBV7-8,CASSWSRGANTEAFF,TGTGCCAGCAGCTGGAGCAGGGGTGCGAACACTGAAGCTTTCTTT
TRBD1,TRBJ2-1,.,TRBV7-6,CASSKPGQGTNEQFF,TGTGCCAGCAGCAAACCGGGACAGGGAACCAATGAGCAGTTCTTC
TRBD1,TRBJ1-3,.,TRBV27,CASKGALDGNTIYF,TGTGCCAGTAAGGGGGCGTTAGATGGAAACACCATATATTTT
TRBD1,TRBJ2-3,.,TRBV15,CATSPTRTGPNTDTQYF,TGTGCCACCAGCCCTACAAGGACAGGACCTAACACAGATACGCAGTATTTT
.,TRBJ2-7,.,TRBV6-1,CASSRSKQAYEQYF,TGTGCCAGCAGTAGATCCAAACAGGCCTACGAGCAGTACTTC
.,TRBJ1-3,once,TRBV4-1,CASSHLGRNHTIYF,TGCGCCAGCAGCCACTTGGGCAGGAACCACACCATATATTTT
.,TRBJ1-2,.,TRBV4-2,CASSQEDDSLYGYTF,TGTGCCAGCAGCCAAGAAGACGACAGTTTATATGGCTACACCTTC
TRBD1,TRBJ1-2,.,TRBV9,CASSTGTGEIYTF,TGTGCCAGCAGCACCGGGACAGGAGAAATCTACACCTTC
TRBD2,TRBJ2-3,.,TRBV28,CASSLAGGPSTQYF,TGTGCCAGCAGTTTGGCGGGAGGGCCGAGTACGCAGTATTTT
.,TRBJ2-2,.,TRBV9,CASSVGQDRPGELFF,TGTGCCAGCAGCGTAGGCCAGGACAGACCCGGGGAGCTGTTTTTT
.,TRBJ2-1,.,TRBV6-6,CASSPGGTGLRGEQFF,TGTGCCAGCAGCCCTGGGGGAACGGGACTTCGTGGTGAGCAGTTCTTC
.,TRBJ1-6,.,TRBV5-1,CASSLVLDSPLHF,TGCGCCAGCAGCTTGGTACTGGATTCACCCCTCCACTTT
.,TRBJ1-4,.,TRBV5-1,CASSLAGPGVNEKLFF,TGCGCCAGCAGCTTGGCGGGGCCGGGGGTGAATGAAAAACTGTTTTTT
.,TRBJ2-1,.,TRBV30,CAWSVSRFRDSLNNEQFF,TGTGCCTGGAGTGTATCTAGGTTCCGAGACAGCCTTAACAATGAGCAGTTCTTC
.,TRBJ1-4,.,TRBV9,CASSVAGAISEKLFF,TGTGCCAGCAGCGTAGCTGGGGCCATCAGTGAAAAACTGTTTTTT
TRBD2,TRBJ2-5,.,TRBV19,CASSQPLAGEETQYF,TGTGCCAGTAGTCAGCCACTAGCGGGGGAAGAGACCCAGTACTTC
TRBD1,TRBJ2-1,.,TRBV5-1,CAAAVGGTGTLGEQFF,TGCGCCGCAGCGGTTGGAGGGACAGGAACCTTAGGGGAGCAGTTCTTC
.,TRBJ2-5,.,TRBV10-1,CASSEASGNQETQYF,TGCGCCAGCAGTGAGGCTTCGGGGAATCAAGAGACCCAGTACTTC
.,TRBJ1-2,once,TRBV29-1,CSVAPRLNNGYTF,TGCAGCGTTGCTCCCAGACTGAATAATGGCTACACCTTC
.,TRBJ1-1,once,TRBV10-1,CASRPDTDSLNTEAFF,TGCGCCAGCAGACCCGATACCGACAGTTTGAACACTGAAGCTTTCTTT
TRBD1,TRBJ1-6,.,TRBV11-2,CASSLSSVGQANNSPLHF,TGTGCCAGCAGCTTATCTTCCGTAGGACAGGCCAATAATTCACCCCTCCACTTT